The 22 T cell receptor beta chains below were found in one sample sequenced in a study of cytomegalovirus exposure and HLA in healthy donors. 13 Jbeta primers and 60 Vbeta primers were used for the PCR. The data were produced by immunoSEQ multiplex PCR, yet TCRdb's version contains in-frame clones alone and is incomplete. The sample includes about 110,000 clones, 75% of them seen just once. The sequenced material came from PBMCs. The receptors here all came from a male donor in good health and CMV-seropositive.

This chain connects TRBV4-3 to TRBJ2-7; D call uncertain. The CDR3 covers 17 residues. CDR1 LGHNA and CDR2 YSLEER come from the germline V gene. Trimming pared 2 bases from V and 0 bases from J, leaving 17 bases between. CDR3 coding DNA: TGCGCCAGCAGCCAATCGTGGGCAGGTCAAAGCTCCTACGAGCAGTACTTC. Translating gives CASSQSWAGQSSYEQYF.

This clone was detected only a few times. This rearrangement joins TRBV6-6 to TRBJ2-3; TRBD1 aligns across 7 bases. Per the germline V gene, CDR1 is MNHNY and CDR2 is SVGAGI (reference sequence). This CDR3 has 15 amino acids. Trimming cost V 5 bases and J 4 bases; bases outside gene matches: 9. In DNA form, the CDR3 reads TGTGCCAGCAGTCGATACAGGGGTGAGGCAGATACGCAGTATTTT. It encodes CASSRYRGEADTQYF.

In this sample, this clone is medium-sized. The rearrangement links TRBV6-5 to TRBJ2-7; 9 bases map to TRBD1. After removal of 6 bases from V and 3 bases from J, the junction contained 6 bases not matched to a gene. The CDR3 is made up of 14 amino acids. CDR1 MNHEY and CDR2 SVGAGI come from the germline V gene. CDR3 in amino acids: CASSAGQGIYEQYF. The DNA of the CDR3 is TGTGCCAGCAGCGCGGGACAGGGAATCTACGAGCAGTACTTC.

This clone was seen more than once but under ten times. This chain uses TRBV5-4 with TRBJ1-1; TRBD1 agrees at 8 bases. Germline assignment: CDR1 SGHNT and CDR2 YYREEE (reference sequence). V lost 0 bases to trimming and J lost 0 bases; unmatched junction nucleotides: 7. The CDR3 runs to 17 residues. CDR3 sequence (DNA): TGTGCCAGCAGCTTGGGGCAGGGGGCTGGGATGAACACTGAAGCTTTCTTT. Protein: CASSLGQGAGMNTEAFF.

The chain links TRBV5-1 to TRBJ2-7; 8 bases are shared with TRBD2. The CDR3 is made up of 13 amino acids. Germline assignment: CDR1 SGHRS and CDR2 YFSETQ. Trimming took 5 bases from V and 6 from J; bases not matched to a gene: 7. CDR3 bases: TGCGCCAGCAGTGTCGGGAGCGGGGGCGAGCAGTACTTC. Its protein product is CASSVGSGGEQYF.

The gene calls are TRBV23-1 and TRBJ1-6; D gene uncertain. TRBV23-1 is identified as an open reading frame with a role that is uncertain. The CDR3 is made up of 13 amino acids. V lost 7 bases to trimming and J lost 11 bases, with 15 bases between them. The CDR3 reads CASTPVYRAPLHF. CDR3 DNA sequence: TGCGCCAGCACCCCTGTCTACCGGGCACCCCTCCACTTT.

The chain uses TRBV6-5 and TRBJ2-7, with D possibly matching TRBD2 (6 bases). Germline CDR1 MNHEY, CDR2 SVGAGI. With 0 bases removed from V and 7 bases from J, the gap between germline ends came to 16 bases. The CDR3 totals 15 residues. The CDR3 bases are TGTGCCAGCAGTTACTCAGGGACGGGAGTAAGGGAGCAGTACTTC. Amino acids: CASSYSGTGVREQYF.

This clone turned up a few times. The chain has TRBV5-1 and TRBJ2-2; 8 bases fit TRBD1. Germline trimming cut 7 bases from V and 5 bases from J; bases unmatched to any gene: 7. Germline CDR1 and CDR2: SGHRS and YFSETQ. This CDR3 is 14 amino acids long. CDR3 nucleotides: TGCGCCAGCCGTGGACAGGGAGATACCGGGGAGCTGTTTTTT. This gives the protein CASRGQGDTGELFF.

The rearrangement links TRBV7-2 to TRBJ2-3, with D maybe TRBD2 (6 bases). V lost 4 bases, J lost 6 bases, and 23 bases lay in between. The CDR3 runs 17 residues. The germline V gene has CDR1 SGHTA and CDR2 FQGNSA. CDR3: CASSSGESGDDSDTQYF. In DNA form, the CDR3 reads TGTGCCAGCAGCTCGGGGGAGAGTGGGGATGATTCGGATACGCAGTATTTT.

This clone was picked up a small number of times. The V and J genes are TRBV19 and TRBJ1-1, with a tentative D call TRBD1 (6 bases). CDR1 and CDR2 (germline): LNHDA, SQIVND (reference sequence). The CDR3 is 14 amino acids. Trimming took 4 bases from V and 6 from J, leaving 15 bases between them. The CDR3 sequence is CASSNGGPNAEAFF. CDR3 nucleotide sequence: TGTGCCAGTAGTAATGGGGGCCCTAATGCTGAAGCTTTCTTT.

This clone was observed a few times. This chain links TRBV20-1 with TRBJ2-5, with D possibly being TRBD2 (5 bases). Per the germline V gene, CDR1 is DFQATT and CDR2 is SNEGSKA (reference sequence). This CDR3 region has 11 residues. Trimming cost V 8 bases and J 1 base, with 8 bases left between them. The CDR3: CSTSGQETQYF. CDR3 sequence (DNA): TGCAGTACCAGCGGCCAAGAGACCCAGTACTTC.

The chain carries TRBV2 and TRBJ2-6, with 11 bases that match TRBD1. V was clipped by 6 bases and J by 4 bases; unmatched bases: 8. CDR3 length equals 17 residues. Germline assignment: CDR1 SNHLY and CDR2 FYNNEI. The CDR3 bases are TGTGCCAGCAGCAGAGGACAGGGGGCGGGCGGGGCCAACGTCCTGACTTTC. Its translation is CASSRGQGAGGANVLTF. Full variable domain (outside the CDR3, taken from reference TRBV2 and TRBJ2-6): EPEVTQTPSHQVTQMGQEVILRCVPISNHLYFYWYRQILGQKVEFLVSFYNNEISEKSEIFDDQFSVERPDGSNFTLKIRSTKLEDSAMYFCASSRGQGAGGANVLTFGAGSRLTVL.

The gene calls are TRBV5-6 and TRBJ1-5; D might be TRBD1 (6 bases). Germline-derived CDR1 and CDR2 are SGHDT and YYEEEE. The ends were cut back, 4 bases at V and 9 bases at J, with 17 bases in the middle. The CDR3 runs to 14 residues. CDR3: CASSKGHRDGPQHF. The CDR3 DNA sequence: TGTGCCAGCAGCAAGGGACACCGAGACGGGCCCCAGCATTTT.

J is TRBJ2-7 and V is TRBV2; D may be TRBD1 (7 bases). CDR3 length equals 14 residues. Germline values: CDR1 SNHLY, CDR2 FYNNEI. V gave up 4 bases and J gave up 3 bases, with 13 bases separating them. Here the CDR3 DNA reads TGTGCCAGCAGTGGGGCAGGGGGGATCTACGAGCAGTACTTC. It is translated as CASSGAGGIYEQYF.

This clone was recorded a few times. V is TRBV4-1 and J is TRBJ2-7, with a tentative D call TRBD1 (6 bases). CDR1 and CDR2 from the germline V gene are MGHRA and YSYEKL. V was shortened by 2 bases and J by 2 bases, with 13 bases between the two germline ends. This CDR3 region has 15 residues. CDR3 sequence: CASSQTTGQTYEQYF. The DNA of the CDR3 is TGCGCCAGCAGCCAAACGACAGGACAAACCTACGAGCAGTACTTC.

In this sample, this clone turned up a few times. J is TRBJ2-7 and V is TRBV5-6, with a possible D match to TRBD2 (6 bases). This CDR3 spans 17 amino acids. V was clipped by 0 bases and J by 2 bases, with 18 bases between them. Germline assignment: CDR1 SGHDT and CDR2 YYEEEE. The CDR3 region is CASSLAGIAVTAYEQYF. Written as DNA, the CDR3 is TGTGCCAGCAGCTTGGCCGGGATAGCGGTTACCGCCTACGAGCAGTACTTC.

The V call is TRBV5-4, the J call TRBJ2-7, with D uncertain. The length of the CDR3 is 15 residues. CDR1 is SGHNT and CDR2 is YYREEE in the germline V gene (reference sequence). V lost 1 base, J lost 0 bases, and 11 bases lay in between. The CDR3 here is CASSLSLPFSYEQYF. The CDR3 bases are TGTGCCAGCAGCTTGAGCCTCCCCTTCTCCTACGAGCAGTACTTC.

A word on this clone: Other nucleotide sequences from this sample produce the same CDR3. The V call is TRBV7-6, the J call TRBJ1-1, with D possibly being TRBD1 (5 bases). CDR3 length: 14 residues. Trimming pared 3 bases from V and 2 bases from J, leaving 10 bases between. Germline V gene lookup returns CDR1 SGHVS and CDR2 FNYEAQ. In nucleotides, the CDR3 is TGTGCCAGCAGCTTTGGCGGGGGTAACACTGAAGCTTTCTTT. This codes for CASSFGGGNTEAFF.

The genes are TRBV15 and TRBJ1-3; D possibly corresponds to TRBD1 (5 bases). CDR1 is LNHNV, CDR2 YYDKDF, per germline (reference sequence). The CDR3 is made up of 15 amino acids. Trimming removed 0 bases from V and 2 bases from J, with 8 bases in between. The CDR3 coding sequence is TGTGCCACCAGCAGAGACAGGGATCCTGGAAACACCATATATTTT. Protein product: CATSRDRDPGNTIYF.

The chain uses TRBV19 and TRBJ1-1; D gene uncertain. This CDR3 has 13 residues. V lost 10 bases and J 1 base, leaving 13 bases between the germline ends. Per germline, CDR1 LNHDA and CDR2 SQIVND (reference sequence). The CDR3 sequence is CATSRGRNTEAFF. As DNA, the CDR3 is TGTGCCACTTCTCGTGGGAGGAACACTGAAGCTTTCTTT.

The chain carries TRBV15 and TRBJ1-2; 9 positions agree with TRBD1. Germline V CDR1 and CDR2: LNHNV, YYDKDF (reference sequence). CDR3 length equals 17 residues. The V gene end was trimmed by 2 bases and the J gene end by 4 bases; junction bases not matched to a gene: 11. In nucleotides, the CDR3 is TGTGCCACCAGCAGAAAAATAACCGGGACAGGGACCTATGGCTACACCTTC. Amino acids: CATSRKITGTGTYGYTF.

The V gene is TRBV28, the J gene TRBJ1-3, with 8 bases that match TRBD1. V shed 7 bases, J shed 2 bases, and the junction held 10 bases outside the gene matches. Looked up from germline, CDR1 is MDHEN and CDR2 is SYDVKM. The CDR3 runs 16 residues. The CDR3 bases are TGTGCCAGCAATCGTTTACCGGGACAGGCTGGAAACACCATATATTTT. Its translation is CASNRLPGQAGNTIYF.